The 7 T cell receptor beta chains presented below share a single source sample, sequenced in a study of Graves' ophthalmopathy and Graves' hyperthyroidism. RNA transcripts yielded amplified TCR beta CDR3 regions. Amplification began with first-round RT-PCR using HTBI primers, then second-round multiplex PCR was performed. TCRdb re-derived calls from the multiplex PCR reads in MiXCR, one entry per CDR3 protein. The sample lists about 620,000 distinct CDR3 sequences, 22% occurring once. Sequenced input: peripheral blood. The receptors here all came from a woman aged 18-29 years with stable Graves' hyperthyroidism. Some clones in this sample may be carry-over from other donors' samples.

There are many counts of this clonotype. The V call is TRBV6-2 or TRBV6-3, the J call TRBJ1-1; tentative D call: TRBD1 (5 bases). The CDR3 contains 13 residues. Trimming took 0 bases from V and 9 from J, leaving 11 bases between them. Germline V CDR1 and CDR2: MNHEY, SVGEGT. The CDR3, as DNA: TGTGCCAGCAGTTACTCGTCAGGGCTCCAAGCTTTCTTT. This translates into CASSYSSGLQAFF.

This clonotype appeared a few times. The chain joins TRBV4-2 to TRBJ2-5, with D tentatively TRBD2 (6 bases). Trimming removed 2 bases from V and 7 bases from J, with 20 bases in between. Germline CDR1 and CDR2: LGHNA and YNFKEQ. CDR3 length: 16 amino acids. CDR3 sequence (DNA): TGTGCCAGCAGCCAATCCCTAGGGACTCCCTGGGGGACCCAGTACTTC. This encodes CASSQSLGTPWGTQYF.

This clonotype was observed many times. This rearrangement joins TRBV2 to TRBJ2-2, with D perhaps matching TRBD1 (6 bases). The V end lost 9 bases, the J end lost 1 base, and 9 bases lay between the germline ends. This CDR3 spans 13 amino acids. The V gene's germline CDR1 is SNHLY and CDR2 FYNNEI. CDR3 region: CASHRENTGELFF. The CDR3 DNA reads TGTGCCAGTCACAGGGAGAACACCGGGGAGCTGTTTTTT.

As for this clonotype: One junction end does not reproduce the germline sequence, and a read error may be involved. The rearrangement links TRBV11-2 to TRBJ1-1; D is unresolved. The CDR3 spans 13 residues. Germline V gives CDR1 SGHAT, CDR2 FQNNGV. The CDR3 coding sequence is TGTGCCGGCAGCTTAGAGGAAGTCACTGAAGCTTTCTTT. The encoded protein is CAGSLEEVTEAFF. Together with reference TRBV11-2 and TRBJ1-1, the CDR3 gives the full variable domain: EAGVAQSPRYKIIEKRQSVAFWCNPISGHATLYWYQQILGQGPKLLIQFQNNGVVDDSQLPKDRFSAERLKGVDSTLKIQPAKLEDSAVYLCAGSLEEVTEAFFGQGTRLTVV.

This clonotype was observed at least ten times. This sequence joins TRBV13 and TRBJ2-6; D not resolved. The CDR3 consists of 20 residues. Per the germline V gene, CDR1 is PRHDT and CDR2 is FYEKMQ (reference sequence). Trimming cost V 2 bases and J 0 bases, with 20 bases left between them. The CDR3, as DNA: TGTGCCAGCAGCTTAAGAAGACCGACAACCTTTCCCTCTGGGGCCAACGTCCTGACTTTC. Its translation: CASSLRRPTTFPSGANVLTF.

V gene TRBV11-2 combines with J gene TRBJ2-7, with TRBD2 matching 7 bases. Germline lookup yields CDR1 SGHAT and CDR2 FQNNGV. V shed 6 bases, J shed 0 bases, and the junction held 11 bases outside the gene matches. The CDR3 contains 16 residues. The CDR3 loop reads CASSYFSGPSSYEQYF. CDR3 coding DNA: TGTGCCAGCAGTTATTTTAGCGGGCCGAGCTCCTACGAGCAGTACTTC. Using reference TRBV11-2 and TRBJ2-7 for the parts outside the CDR3, the full variable domain is EAGVAQSPRYKIIEKRQSVAFWCNPISGHATLYWYQQILGQGPKLLIQFQNNGVVDDSQLPKDRFSAERLKGVDSTLKIQPAKLEDSAVYLCASSYFSGPSSYEQYFGPGTRLTVT.

This CDR3 reads CASSPGAGVNTEAFF. Here the CDR3 DNA reads TGTGCCAGCTCGCCAGGGGCGGGGGTGAACACTGAAGCTTTCTTT. The chain has TRBV18 and TRBJ1-1, with a possible D match to TRBD1 (6 bases). The V end was cut by 6 bases, the J end by 0 bases, with 14 bases between. Germline V CDR1 and CDR2: KGHSH, LQKENI. The CDR3 has 15 residues.